Included here is one TCR beta chain sequence, with context. Its cognate antigen is unknown. Germline CDR1 is SEHNR and CDR2 is FQNEAQ (reference sequence). V lost 3 bases to trimming and J lost 7 bases, with 18 bases between them. This CDR3 has 15 amino acids. Assay runs were performed at deep level. The method was immunoSEQ multiplex PCR; TCRdb's version includes in-frame clones alone and lacks a portion of them. The sample consists of some 1,900,000 clones, over 85% of them appearing once. The record originates from a study of shared clonotypes between healthy human individuals. Naive CD8 cells were CD45RO-negative, positively selected for CCR7, excluding terminally differentiated effector memory CD45RA+ cells. Study-level findings and limits: Even with large depth, rarefaction showed that sorted-subset sequencing was incomplete.

The rearrangement links TRBV7-9 to TRBJ1-2; the D gene is possibly TRBD1 (5 bases). Sequenced material: naive CD8+ T cells sorted from blood. The clonotype originates from a man aged 18 to 29 in good health. Here the CDR3 reads CASSLDGQVKFGYTF. CDR3 sequence (DNA): TGTGCCAGCAGCTTGGACGGACAAGTCAAGTTTGGCTACACCTTC.